The rows below give T cell receptor beta chains drawn from one sample of a study of blood T cell repertoires in COVID-19. Assay: immunoSEQ multiplex PCR; the TCRdb copy retains only in-frame clones and omits some. The repertoire holds more than 90,000 clones, with 85% as singletons. The sample consisted of peripheral blood. The receptor source for this set is a woman in her seventies with active or convalescent COVID-19. CDR3s include the opening cysteine and the closing phenylalanine or tryptophan. D genes are given only for firm matches. Size values are once, few and many counts, or a class for expanded clones, and some rows have none.

cdr3_nt cdr3_aa clone_size d_call j_call v_call
TGCAGCGTTGAATCTGGCGGGGGCGGCACTGAAGCTTTCTTT CSVESGGGGTEAFF . . TRBJ1-1 TRBV29-1
TGTGCCACCAGCCCGGGACAGGGGTACAATGAGCAGTTCTTC CATSPGQGYNEQFF . TRBD1 TRBJ2-1 TRBV24-1
TGTGCCATCAGCGCTGAGGGACACCGATCCTACGAGCAGTACTTC CAISAEGHRSYEQYF . . TRBJ2-7 TRBV10-3
TGTGCCACCAGTGATCCCGGGTCCGTTCCCGGCTACACCTTC CATSDPGSVPGYTF . . TRBJ1-2 TRBV24-1
TGTGCCAGCAGTCCTCAGGGAAAAAATTCACCCCTCCACTTT CASSPQGKNSPLHF once . TRBJ1-6 TRBV7-2
TGTGCCAGCAGCTTGGGTAGCGGGAGGGCCTCCAATGAGCAGTTCTTC CASSLGSGRASNEQFF few TRBD2 TRBJ2-1 TRBV5-4
TGTGCCAGCAGCTTGGCGGGGGGAAGAGAAGCTTTCTTT CASSLAGGREAFF . . TRBJ1-1 TRBV5-4
TGTGCCAGCAGCCAAGTGGGGACCTTACGGACAGTCTATGGCTACACCTTC CASSQVGTLRTVYGYTF once . TRBJ1-2 TRBV3-1/TRBV3-2
TGTGCCAGCAGCTCCCAACCCAGCGGGGGGGCTTCGAATACGCAGTATTTT CASSSQPSGGASNTQYF . TRBD2 TRBJ2-3 TRBV7-2
TGCAGCGTTATCCCCCTCAGGGGGCATAGCGAGCAGTACTTC CSVIPLRGHSEQYF . TRBD1 TRBJ2-7 TRBV29-1
TGTGCCAGCAGCGACAGCTCTGGGGCCAACGTCCTGACTTTC CASSDSSGANVLTF . . TRBJ2-6 TRBV2
TGCGCCAGCAGCCAAGGTCTTGGGGGGAGCAATCAGCCCCAGCATTTT CASSQGLGGSNQPQHF few . TRBJ1-5 TRBV4-3
TGTGCCAGCAGTCTCCTAGCGGGAGTCACAGATACGCAGTATTTT CASSLLAGVTDTQYF . TRBD2 TRBJ2-3 TRBV2
TGTGCCAGCAGTCCATGGACAGGGGGAGCTTTCTTT CASSPWTGGAFF . TRBD1 TRBJ1-1 TRBV2
TGTGCCACCAGTGCTCGCAGGGGAATGGCAGATACGCAGTATTTT CATSARRGMADTQYF once . TRBJ2-3 TRBV24-1
TGCGCCAGCAGCTTGGGCGGGGGATTTAGCACAGATACGCAGTATTTT CASSLGGGFSTDTQYF . TRBD2 TRBJ2-3 TRBV5-1
TGTGCCTGGAGCTCGGACAGTCCAGAAGTGTTTTTT CAWSSDSPEVFF . . TRBJ1-4 TRBV30
TGTGCCAGTAGTATAGCTATGGGCTACTCTGGAAACACCATATATTTT CASSIAMGYSGNTIYF . . TRBJ1-3 TRBV19
TGTGCCATAGAGACAGGGATCACAGATACGCAGTATTTT CAIETGITDTQYF . TRBD1 TRBJ2-3 TRBV28
TGTGCCAGCAGCTTAGGGCGACTAGCGGGGGACAATGAGCAGTTCTTC CASSLGRLAGDNEQFF once TRBD2 TRBJ2-1 TRBV7-2
TGTGCCAGTAGTATACGGCTAGCGGGGGGGCCGAACACCGGGGAGCTGTTTTTT CASSIRLAGGPNTGELFF . TRBD2 TRBJ2-2 TRBV19
TGTGCCACCAGTGATCCCGCGGGGGGGAACTACAATGAGCAGTTCTTC CATSDPAGGNYNEQFF few TRBD2 TRBJ2-1 TRBV24-1
TGCAGTGCTAGTTCGGAGTACGAGCAGTACTTC CSASSEYEQYF . . TRBJ2-7 TRBV20-1
TGTGCCAGCAGCTTGCAGGGAGGGAGTCTGGGGATGAACACTGAAGCTTTCTTT CASSLQGGSLGMNTEAFF . . TRBJ1-1 TRBV5-6
TGTGCCAGCAGTGAGCTACGGTGGGGAGGGTACTTC CASSELRWGGYF once . TRBJ2-7 TRBV2
TGTGCCAGCAGTTCCCTTTATAGGCGGGAGGTAGTTTCATTCTACAATGAGCAGTTCTTC CASSSLYRREVVSFYNEQFF . TRBD2 TRBJ2-1 TRBV28
TGTGCCAGCAGCGTAGCGTCTAGCGGGAGTCCCGGGTATGAGACCCAGTACTTC CASSVASSGSPGYETQYF . TRBD2 TRBJ2-5 TRBV9
TGTGCCAGCAGCCTGGGACAGGGGGCGGACTATGGCTACACCTTC CASSLGQGADYGYTF . TRBD1 TRBJ1-2 TRBV11-3
TGTGCCAGCAGTTTAGGCCAGGGCCACGAGCAGTACTTC CASSLGQGHEQYF . . TRBJ2-7 TRBV12-3/TRBV12-4
TGTGCCAGCAGCCAAGTCCAGGGGGCCCGTGAGACCCAGTACTTC CASSQVQGARETQYF once TRBD1 TRBJ2-5 TRBV3-1/TRBV3-2
TGTGCCAGTAGTATCACTAGCGGGAGTCATGAGCAGTTCTTC CASSITSGSHEQFF . TRBD2 TRBJ2-1 TRBV19
TGCGCCAGCAGCCTCCGGACGGAAGGGGATGAGCAGTTCTTC CASSLRTEGDEQFF few . TRBJ2-1 TRBV4-3